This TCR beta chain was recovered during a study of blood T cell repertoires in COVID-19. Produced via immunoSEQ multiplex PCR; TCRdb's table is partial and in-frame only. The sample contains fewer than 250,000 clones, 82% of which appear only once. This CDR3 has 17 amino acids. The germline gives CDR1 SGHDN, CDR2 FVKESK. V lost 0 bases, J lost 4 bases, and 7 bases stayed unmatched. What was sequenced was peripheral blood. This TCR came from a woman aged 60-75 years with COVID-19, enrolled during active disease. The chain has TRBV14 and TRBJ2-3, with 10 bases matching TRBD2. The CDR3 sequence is CASSQDRAGGPPDTQYF. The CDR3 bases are TGTGCCAGCAGCCAAGACCGAGCGGGGGGGCCCCCAGATACGCAGTATTTT.